The text below deals with one T cell receptor (beta chain). In this sample, this clonotype turned up a few times. Its antigen is not yet known. One base away there is no much larger clone; base qualities are not given. Taken with the paper, the label for treatment or condition translates to: live attenuated yellow fever vaccine strain. A standard Ficoll-Paque protocol was used to isolate PBMCs from peripheral blood. Dynabeads CD4 and CD8 positive selection kits were used to isolate the CD4 and CD8 T-cell fractions. TriZol was used to extract RNA from bulk PBMCs, from CD4 and CD8 fractions, and from dextramer-positive and dextramer-negative fractions. Trimming removed 0 bases from V and 6 bases from J, leaving 9 bases between the germline ends. The cysteine opens and the phenylalanine closes a CDR3 of 15 amino acids. Only the CDR3 DNA stays, 45 bases, in frame from base 1. CDR1 and CDR2 are drawn from the germline V gene: MNHEY, SVGAGI.

TCR cDNA was synthesized by 5'RACE template switching, through which a universal primer site and unique molecular identifiers were introduced. cDNA synthesis was primed from both the TCR alpha and TCR beta constant segments. Library amplification involved two PCR steps, and the second step added sample barcodes and sequencing adapters. Libraries were sequenced on Illumina HiSeq 2500 (2x100 bp) or NovaSeq (2x150 bp). The study's processing was this. MIGEC was used to demultiplex reads and collapse the reads into UMI consensus sequences, and MiXCR was used for V(D)J alignment. Clonotypes responding to the vaccine were identified with edgeR on replicate PBMC samples, with the criteria of FDR below 0.01 and a log2 fold change above 5 up to day 15. Each bulk clonotype was labeled CD4 or CD8 based on which sequenced repertoire, CD4 or CD8, contained the clonotype at higher abundance. The public sequencing data were trimmed at Q25 with fastp and processed into clonotypes with MiXCR by TCRdb, which kept only in-frame beta chains. Each CDR3 protein gets just one entry, which takes the most common genes and DNA from the rows behind it. The V and J calls shown here were made by TCRdb, not taken from the authors' results. Present in this sample are about 68,000 distinct CDR3 sequences, approximately 7% of which were seen just once. About 39% of the sample is in the top ten clones.

The record originates from a study of T cells after yellow fever vaccination (dated by TCRdb to the late 2010s). The study in broad terms: Libraries from fractions with low cell numbers were prepared with the SMART-Seq v4 Ultra Low Input RNA kit. Two healthy male donors made up the cohort, one aged 18 to 30 years and the other aged 30 to 40 years. To follow T-cell clones before and after both primary and booster YFV17D yellow fever vaccination, bulk TCR alpha and beta repertoires underwent longitudinal sequencing. Bulk PBMC replicates and cell subsets were isolated from blood drawn at multiple timepoints before and after both primary and secondary immunization. Overall study results and their limits: Because the study included only a couple of donors, the extent to which the findings can be generalized is limited. Most clones expanded after primary vaccination (about 95% of CD4 and 88% of CD8) were re-detected after the booster, suggesting that broad memory maintenance occurred. A small fraction of clonotypes showed up in both the CD4 and CD8 compartments, probably as a result of convergent recombination. Compared with the primary T-cell response, the secondary T-cell response was weaker but faster, peaking on day 5 rather than day 15. Computational filtering was required because FACS-sorted repertoires could contain abundant contaminating clonotypes from the bulk population.

This TCR derives from a man between 18 and 35 years old who received the YFV17D yellow fever vaccine. The source was CD8+ T cells sorted from PBMCs, collected roughly 46 days after the first yellow fever vaccination. In this chain, TRBV6-5 is recombined with TRBJ1-6, with the identity of the D gene unclear. The DNA is TGTGCCAGCAGTTACTCCGGGCCTTCTAATTCACCCCTCCACTTT. Translated, it gives CASSYSGPSNSPLHF.